The text below deals with one TCR beta chain. Its recognized antigen is unknown. No qualities accompany the bases; no much larger clone lies one base away. Trimming takes 6 bases from V and 9 bases from J, and the germline ends sit 19 bases apart. CDR1 and CDR2, looked up from the germline V gene, are SGHRS and YFSETQ. Spanning cysteine to phenylalanine, the CDR3 consists of 13 amino acids. Only the CDR3 part of the read is kept: 39 bases, read in frame from the first base. TCRbeta CDR3 regions were amplified from genomic DNA by means of the immunoSEQ Assay, a bias-controlled multiplex PCR. In the original analysis: Within the assay, amplification of reference gene primers was used to estimate how many nucleated cells each sample contained. To quantify the absolute abundance of each unique TCRbeta CDR3 rearrangement, sequence reads were collapsed and filtered. Productive Simpson clonality was computed per sample as the square root of Simpson's diversity index over productive rearrangements. TCRdb's version of the immuneACCESS table is confined to in-frame rearrangements and falls short of the full clone set. An unresolved V gene accounts for under half of the shortfall where checked; the remainder is of unknown origin. V and J calls and clone size are given by that table; D and trimming were obtained from the DNA. The sample table records about 210,000 clones; about 88% of these occur just once. The ten largest clones add up to more than 1.5% of the sample.

Whole blood was collected in K2EDTA tubes by collaborating institutions according to the institutions' own protocols. Collaborator samples were shipped for TCRbeta analysis as frozen whole blood, isolated PBMCs, or DNA extracted from either sample type. These data are taken from a study of blood T cell repertoires in COVID-19 (dated by TCRdb to between 2020 and 2021). Study-wide context: The collaborator samples originated in the United States, Italy and Spain and spanned the acute and convalescent phases of COVID-19. Subjects who had been exposed to COVID-19, were actively infected with it, or had recovered from it provided the deeply sampled blood TCRbeta repertoires that made up the dataset. The samples were drawn from two sources: the first 160 participants of the ongoing ImmuneRACE study, and 1,200 or so subjects contributed by 6 global collaborators. A de-identified subject ID, COVID-19 status, age in years and sex were almost always included in the sample metadata. The prospective study material was composed of cDNA or gDNA derived from T cells, B-cell-depleted T cells, or PBMCs. Where available, HLA class I and class II types were obtained from metadata supplied by the sample provider rather than from assay-based typing. The repertoires were released in a freely available public database intended as a resource for research on the immune response to SARS-CoV-2.

The investigation overall reported the following: The quantity of clinical and demographic metadata differed by source and by participant and was supplied without curation.

The sample taken for sequencing was peripheral blood. The clonotype originates from a man aged 70-80 years with acute or convalescent COVID-19. The chain couples TRBV5-1 to TRBJ2-7; TRBD2 could be the D gene, as 5 bases match. The DNA sequence follows: TGCGCCAGCACCCCTTTCCCAGAGGGTGGGCAGTACTTC. Its protein reads: CASTPFPEGGQYF.